This paragraph covers one T cell receptor beta chain sequence. Its antigen is currently unknown. Several immunoSEQ plates held equal portions of the genomic DNA taken from each subset. Here immunoSEQ multiplex PCR was the method, and the copy in TCRdb shows in-frame clones only, minus some. Seen here are under 200,000 clones, approximately 92% observed once, and the top ten hold about 0.07%. These data originate in a study of shared clonotypes between healthy human individuals. General study points: Researchers sampled only blood; tissue repertoires likely differ.

Losses at the gene ends were 0 bases for V and 5 bases for J; bases not matched to a gene: 7. Germline V gene sequence: CDR1 SGHRS, CDR2 YFSETQ. This CDR3 has 16 amino acids. Specimen: naive CD4+ T cells sorted from blood. Regarding subset: CD45RA+ positively selected. This chain joins TRBV5-1 and TRBJ1-1, with 10 bases aligning to TRBD1. The sequence derives from a woman aged 25 to 39 in good health. The CDR3 coding sequence is TGCGCCAGCAGCTTGGCGACAGGGGGCGCGAGGACTGAAGCTTTCTTT. It translates to CASSLATGGARTEAFF.